The next 8 T cell receptor beta chains were all read from a single sample in a study of blood T cell repertoires in COVID-19. TCRdb keeps only in-frame clones here, not all; method: immunoSEQ multiplex PCR. The sample consists of some 24,000 clones, about nine tenths of them appearing once. Sample: peripheral blood. Receptors were obtained from a man between 45 and 60 years old with active COVID-19.

The chain links TRBV28 to TRBJ1-2; D gene ambiguous. CDR3 length equals 13 residues. Germline lookup yields CDR1 MDHEN and CDR2 SYDVKM. Trimming left V 6 bases short and J 10 bases short, with 18 bases between. CDR3 sequence: CASRNRGRLTYTF. The DNA of the CDR3 is TGTGCCAGCAGAAACAGAGGGAGGCTTACCTACACCTTC.

V gene TRBV7-3 combines with J gene TRBJ2-3; no definite D call. The CDR3 runs to 14 residues. Trimming took 5 bases from V and 5 from J, leaving 14 bases between them. Germline lookup yields CDR1 SGHTA and CDR2 FQGTGA. CDR3 sequence reads: CASSLSTTRDTQYF. The CDR3 DNA is TGTGCCAGCAGCCTCTCAACTACGCGAGATACGCAGTATTTT.

This rearrangement joins TRBV5-8 to TRBJ2-3; no definite D call. Between the trimmed V and J ends, which lost 0 bases and 4 bases, there was a span of 9 bases. The V gene's germline CDR1 is SGHTS and CDR2 YDEGEE. The CDR3 consists of 14 residues. CDR3: CASSLGLSSDTQYF. In DNA form, the CDR3 reads TGTGCCAGCAGCTTGGGGTTGAGCTCAGATACGCAGTATTTT.

J is TRBJ2-7 and V is TRBV19; D possibly corresponds to TRBD2 (6 bases). Trimming pared 6 bases from V and 3 bases from J, leaving 15 bases between. Germline CDR1 reads LNHDA; CDR2 reads SQIVND (reference sequence). This CDR3 contains 14 residues. The CDR3 nucleotides are TGTGCCAGTAGCCGGGGGTCCAAGGACTACGAGCAGTACTTC. It yields the protein CASSRGSKDYEQYF.

The gene calls are TRBV18 and TRBJ1-2, with a tentative D call TRBD1 (6 bases). This CDR3 has 14 residues. The V end lost 0 bases, the J end lost 4 bases, and 9 bases lay between the germline ends. Germline V gene data show CDR1 as KGHSH and CDR2 as LQKENI. The CDR3 nucleotides read TGTGCCAGCTCACCACCTTCAGGGGCCTATGGCTACACCTTC. Protein: CASSPPSGAYGYTF.

The chain joins TRBV5-1 to TRBJ1-6; D might be TRBD1 (6 bases). CDR1 and CDR2 from the germline V gene are SGHRS and YFSETQ. The CDR3 sequence is 14 residues long. V lost 4 bases, J lost 4 bases, and 9 bases lay in between. CDR3 sequence: CASSEGGYNSPLHF. DNA for the CDR3: TGCGCCAGCAGCGAAGGGGGTTATAATTCACCCCTCCACTTT.

The chain couples TRBV28 to TRBJ2-1, with 7 nucleotides matching TRBD2. This CDR3 has 15 residues. The V and J ends lost 9 bases and 8 bases, in that order; junction bases with no gene match: 16. CDR1 is MDHEN and CDR2 is SYDVKM in the germline V gene. The CDR3 region has the DNA TGTGCCAGTCGGGGTGGCGGGAGTAAGGGTGATGAGCAGTTCTTC. This sequence encodes CASRGGGSKGDEQFF.

The chain couples TRBV19 to TRBJ2-3; maybe TRBD1 (6 bases). V was cut by 3 bases and J by 4 bases, with 8 bases left in between. Germline-derived CDR1 and CDR2 are LNHDA and SQIVND (reference sequence). The length of the CDR3 is 13 residues. In DNA form, the CDR3 reads TGTGCCAGTAGTATGAACAGGGCAGATACGCAGTATTTT. It is translated as CASSMNRADTQYF.